This T cell receptor (beta chain) was sequenced during a study of early T cells in non-severe SARS-CoV-2 infection. Ten or more counts support this clonotype. CDR3 length equals 14 residues. Per the germline V gene, CDR1 is PRHDT and CDR2 is FYEKMQ (reference sequence). Trimming pared 5 bases from V and 2 bases from J, leaving 12 bases between. In TCRdb, the 5' RACE reads were re-called with MiXCR into one record per CDR3 protein. The sample lists about 49,000 distinct CDR3 sequences, under 7.5% seen once, with about 3% in the top ten. This chain connects TRBV13 to TRBJ1-1; no clear D. The sequences come from whole blood, collected at baseline. The source is an adult who was a healthcare worker with PCR-confirmed SARS-CoV-2 infection or an uninfected control (not recorded which). The CDR3 DNA sequence: TGTGCCAGCAGCCAGAACTACGGAAACACTGAAGCTTTCTTT. Translated, it gives CASSQNYGNTEAFF.